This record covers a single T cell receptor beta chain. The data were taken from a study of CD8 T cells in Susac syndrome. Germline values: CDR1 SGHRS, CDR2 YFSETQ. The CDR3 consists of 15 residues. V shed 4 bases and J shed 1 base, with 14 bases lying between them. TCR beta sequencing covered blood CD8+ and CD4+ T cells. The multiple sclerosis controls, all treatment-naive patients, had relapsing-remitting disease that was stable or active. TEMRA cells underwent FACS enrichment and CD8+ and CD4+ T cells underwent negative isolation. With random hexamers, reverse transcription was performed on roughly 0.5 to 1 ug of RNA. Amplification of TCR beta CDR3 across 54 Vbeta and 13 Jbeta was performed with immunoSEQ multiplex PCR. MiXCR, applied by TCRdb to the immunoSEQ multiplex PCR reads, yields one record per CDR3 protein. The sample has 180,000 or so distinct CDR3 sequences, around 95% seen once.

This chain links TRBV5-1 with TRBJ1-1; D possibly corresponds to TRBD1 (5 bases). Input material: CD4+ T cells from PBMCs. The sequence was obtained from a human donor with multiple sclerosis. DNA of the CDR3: TGCGCCAGCAGCGGGCCGACAGTACCGAACACTGAAGCTTTCTTT. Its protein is CASSGPTVPNTEAFF.